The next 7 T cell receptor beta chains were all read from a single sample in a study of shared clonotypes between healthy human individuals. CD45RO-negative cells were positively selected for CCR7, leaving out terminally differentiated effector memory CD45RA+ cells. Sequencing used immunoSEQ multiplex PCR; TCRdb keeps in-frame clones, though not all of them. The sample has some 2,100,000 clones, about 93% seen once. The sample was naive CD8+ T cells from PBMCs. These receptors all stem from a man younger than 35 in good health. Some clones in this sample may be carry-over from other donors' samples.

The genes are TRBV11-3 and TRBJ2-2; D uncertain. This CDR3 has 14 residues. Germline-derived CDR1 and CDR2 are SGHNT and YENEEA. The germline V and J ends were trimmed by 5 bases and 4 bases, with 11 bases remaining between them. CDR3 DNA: TGTGCCAGCAGCCGGGTCAAGGGCACCGGGGAGCTGTTTTTT. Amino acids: CASSRVKGTGELFF.

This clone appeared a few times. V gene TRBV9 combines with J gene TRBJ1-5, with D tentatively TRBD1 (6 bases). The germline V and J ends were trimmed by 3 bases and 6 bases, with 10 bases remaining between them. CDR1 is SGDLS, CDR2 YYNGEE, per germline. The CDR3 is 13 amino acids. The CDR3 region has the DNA TGTGCCAGCAGCGAACAGGGCGGTCAGCCCCAGCATTTT. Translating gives CASSEQGGQPQHF.

This CDR3 is CASSLGRRTYNEQFF. The CDR3 DNA reads as TGTGCCAGCAGCCTAGGTCGGCGGACCTACAATGAGCAGTTCTTC. This chain connects TRBV28 to TRBJ2-1; D gene ambiguous. The length of the CDR3 is 15 residues. V was shortened by 6 bases and J by 2 bases, with 14 bases between the two germline ends. CDR1 and CDR2 from the germline V gene are MDHEN and SYDVKM.

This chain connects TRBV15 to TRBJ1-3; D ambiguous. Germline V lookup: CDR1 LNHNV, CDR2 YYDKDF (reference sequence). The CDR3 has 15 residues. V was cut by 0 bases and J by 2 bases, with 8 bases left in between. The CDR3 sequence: CATSRDLGTGNTIYF. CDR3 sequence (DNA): TGTGCCACCAGCAGAGATTTGGGAACTGGAAACACCATATATTTT.

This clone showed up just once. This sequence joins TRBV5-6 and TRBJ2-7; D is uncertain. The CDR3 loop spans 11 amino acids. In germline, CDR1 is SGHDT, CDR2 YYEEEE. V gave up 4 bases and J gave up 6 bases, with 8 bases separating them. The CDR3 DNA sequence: TGTGCCAGCAGCACCACATCCGAGCAGTACTTC. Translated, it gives CASSTTSEQYF.

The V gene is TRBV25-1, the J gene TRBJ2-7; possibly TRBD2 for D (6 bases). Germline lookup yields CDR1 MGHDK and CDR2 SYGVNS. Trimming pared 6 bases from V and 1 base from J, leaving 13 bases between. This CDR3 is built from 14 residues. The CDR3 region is CASSRRGASYEQYF. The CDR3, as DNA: TGTGCCAGCAGCAGGAGGGGCGCTTCCTACGAGCAGTACTTC.

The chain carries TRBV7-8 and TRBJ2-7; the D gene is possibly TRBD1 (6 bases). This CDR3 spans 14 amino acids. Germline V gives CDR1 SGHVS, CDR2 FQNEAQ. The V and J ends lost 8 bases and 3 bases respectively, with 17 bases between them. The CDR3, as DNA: TGTGCCAGCCTCGCCGGGACATCTTTCTACGAGCAGTACTTC. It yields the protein CASLAGTSFYEQYF.